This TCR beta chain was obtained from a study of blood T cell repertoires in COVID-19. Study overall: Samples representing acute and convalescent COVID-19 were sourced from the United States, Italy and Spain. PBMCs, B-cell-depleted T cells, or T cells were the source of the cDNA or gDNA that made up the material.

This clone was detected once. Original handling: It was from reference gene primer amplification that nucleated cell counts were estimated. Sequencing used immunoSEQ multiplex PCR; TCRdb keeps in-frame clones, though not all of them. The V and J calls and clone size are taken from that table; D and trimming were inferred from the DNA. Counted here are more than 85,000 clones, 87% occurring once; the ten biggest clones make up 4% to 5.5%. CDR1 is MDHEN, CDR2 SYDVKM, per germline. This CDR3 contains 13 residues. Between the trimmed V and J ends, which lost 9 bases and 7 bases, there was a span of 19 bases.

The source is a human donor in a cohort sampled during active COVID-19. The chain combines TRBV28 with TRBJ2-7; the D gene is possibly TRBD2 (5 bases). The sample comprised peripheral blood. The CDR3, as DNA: TGTGCCAGTAGCGTCTACCTGCTGAGGGAGCAGTACTTC. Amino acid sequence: CASSVYLLREQYF. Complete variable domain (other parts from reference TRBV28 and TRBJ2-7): DVKVTQSSRYLVKRTGEKVFLECVQDMDHENMFWYRQDPGLGLRLIYFSYDVKMKEKGDIPEGYSVSREKKERFSLILESASTNQTSMYLCASSVYLLREQYFGPGTRLTVT.